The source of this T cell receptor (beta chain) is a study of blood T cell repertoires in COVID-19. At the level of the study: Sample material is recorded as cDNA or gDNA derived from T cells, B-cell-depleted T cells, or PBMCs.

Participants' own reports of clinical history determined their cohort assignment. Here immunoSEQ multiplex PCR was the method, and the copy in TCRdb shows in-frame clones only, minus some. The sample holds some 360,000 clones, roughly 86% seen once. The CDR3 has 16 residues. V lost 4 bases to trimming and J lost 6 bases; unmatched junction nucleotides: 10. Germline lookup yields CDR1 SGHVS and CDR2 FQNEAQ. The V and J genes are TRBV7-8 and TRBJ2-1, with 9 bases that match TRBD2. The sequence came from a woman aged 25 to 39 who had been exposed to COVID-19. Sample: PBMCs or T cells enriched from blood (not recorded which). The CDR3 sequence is CASSSNPGTSPNEQFF. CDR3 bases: TGTGCCAGCAGCTCGAACCCCGGGACTAGCCCCAATGAGCAGTTCTTC.